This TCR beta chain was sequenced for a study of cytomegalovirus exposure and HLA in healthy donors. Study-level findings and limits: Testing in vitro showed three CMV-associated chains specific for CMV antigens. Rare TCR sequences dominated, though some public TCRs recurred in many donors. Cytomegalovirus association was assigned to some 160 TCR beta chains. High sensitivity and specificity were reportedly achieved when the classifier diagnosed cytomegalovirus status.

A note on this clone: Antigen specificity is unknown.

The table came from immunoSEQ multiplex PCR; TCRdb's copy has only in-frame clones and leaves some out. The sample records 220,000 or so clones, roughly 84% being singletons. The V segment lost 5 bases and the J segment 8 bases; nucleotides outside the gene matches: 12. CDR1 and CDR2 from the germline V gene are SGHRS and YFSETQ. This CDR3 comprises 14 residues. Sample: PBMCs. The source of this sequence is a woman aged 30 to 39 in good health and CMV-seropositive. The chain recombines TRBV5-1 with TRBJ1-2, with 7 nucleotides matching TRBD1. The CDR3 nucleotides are TGCGCCAGCAGTTCCCACGACAGGGCGGGAGGCTACACCTTC. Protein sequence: CASSSHDRAGGYTF.